This T cell receptor beta chain appears in the sequencing data of a study of T cell responses to AZD1222 COVID-19 vaccine. As for the study in general: Second doses were pooled across both intervals (about 4 or about 12 weeks). General study findings and limits: Donors were chiefly white British, with a greater number of females, and clonal diversity was perhaps underestimated.

Comments on this clone: The antigen is not known.

The CDR3 contains 13 residues. V trimming: 3 bases; J trimming: 10 bases; junction bases outside the gene matches: 6. The germline V gene has CDR1 MRHNA and CDR2 SNTAGT. Assay: immunoSEQ multiplex PCR; the TCRdb copy retains only in-frame clones and omits some. The sample yields about 110,000 clones, about 88% seen once. The chain links TRBV6-4 to TRBJ2-1, with 7 bases matching TRBD2. The receptor comes from an adult in good health. The source was peripheral blood, collected on day 0 of AZD1222 vaccination. CDR3 region: CASSEGGGLEQFF. The CDR3 bases are TGTGCCAGCAGTGAGGGCGGGGGTTTAGAGCAGTTCTTC.